This is a list of T cell receptor beta chains from one sample in a study of blood T cell repertoires in COVID-19. Sequenced by immunoSEQ multiplex PCR; TCRdb stores in-frame clones only, minus some. The sample contains about 170,000 clones, more than 85% of which appear only once. Sequencing was carried out using peripheral blood. Source of these receptors: a woman older than 75 in a cohort sampled during active or convalescent COVID-19. CDR3s include the opening cysteine and the closing phenylalanine or tryptophan. Fields, in order: clone size, CDR3 length, J gene, V gene, D gene, CDR3 protein, CDR3 DNA. A D gene is named only where the DNA matches it firmly. Only part of the rows carry a size: once, few, many, or a class if the clone is expanded.

clone size: NA
CDR3 length: 15
J gene: TRBJ2-3
V gene: TRBV7-8
D gene: TRBD2
CDR3 protein: CASSLGAGVGDTQYF
CDR3 DNA: TGTGCCAGCAGCTTAGGAGCGGGAGTTGGAGATACGCAGTATTTT

clone size: NA
CDR3 length: 11
J gene: TRBJ1-2
V gene: TRBV20-1
D gene: NA
CDR3 protein: CSVQGRGGYTF
CDR3 DNA: TGCAGTGTTCAGGGGAGGGGTGGCTACACCTTC

clone size: NA
CDR3 length: 16
J gene: TRBJ2-2
V gene: TRBV3-1/TRBV3-2
D gene: TRBD2
CDR3 protein: CASSQGLAGGPGELFF
CDR3 DNA: TGTGCCAGCAGCCAAGGACTAGCGGGAGGGCCCGGGGAGCTGTTTTTT

clone size: NA
CDR3 length: 16
J gene: TRBJ2-3
V gene: TRBV4-1
D gene: NA
CDR3 protein: CASSQESEGWADTQYF
CDR3 DNA: TGCGCCAGCAGCCAAGAGAGCGAAGGTTGGGCAGATACGCAGTATTTT

clone size: few
CDR3 length: 13
J gene: TRBJ1-1
V gene: TRBV30
D gene: NA
CDR3 protein: CAWRGAGSTEAFF
CDR3 DNA: TGTGCCTGGAGGGGGGCCGGTAGCACTGAAGCTTTCTTT

clone size: NA
CDR3 length: 14
J gene: TRBJ2-2
V gene: TRBV28
D gene: NA
CDR3 protein: CASSPRTYGGELFF
CDR3 DNA: TGTGCCAGCAGTCCCAGGACTTACGGCGGGGAGCTGTTTTTT

clone size: NA
CDR3 length: 13
J gene: TRBJ1-2
V gene: TRBV5-6
D gene: NA
CDR3 protein: CASSPDSSYGYTF
CDR3 DNA: TGTGCCAGCAGCCCGGACAGTTCCTATGGCTACACCTTC

clone size: NA
CDR3 length: 13
J gene: TRBJ1-5
V gene: TRBV30
D gene: TRBD1
CDR3 protein: CACQGALRQPQHF
CDR3 DNA: TGTGCCTGCCAGGGGGCCCTAAGGCAGCCCCAGCATTTT

clone size: NA
CDR3 length: 18
J gene: TRBJ2-2
V gene: TRBV15
D gene: TRBD1
CDR3 protein: CATSGKEQGAPNTGELFF
CDR3 DNA: TGTGCCACCAGCGGAAAAGAACAGGGGGCCCCGAACACCGGGGAGCTGTTTTTT

clone size: NA
CDR3 length: 14
J gene: TRBJ1-3
V gene: TRBV3-1/TRBV3-2
D gene: NA
CDR3 protein: CASSINDRGNTIYF
CDR3 DNA: TGTGCCAGCAGCATCAATGATAGAGGAAACACCATATATTTT

clone size: NA
CDR3 length: 13
J gene: TRBJ2-5
V gene: TRBV7-9
D gene: TRBD1
CDR3 protein: CASRGQGRETQYF
CDR3 DNA: TGTGCCAGCAGGGGACAGGGTAGAGAGACCCAGTACTTC

clone size: NA
CDR3 length: 14
J gene: TRBJ2-4
V gene: TRBV18
D gene: TRBD1
CDR3 protein: CASSPPTGGNIQYF
CDR3 DNA: TGTGCCAGCTCACCACCGACAGGGGGAAACATTCAGTACTTC

clone size: NA
CDR3 length: 16
J gene: TRBJ2-7
V gene: TRBV5-6
D gene: TRBD1
CDR3 protein: CASSLGGRQGSYEQYF
CDR3 DNA: TGTGCCAGCAGCTTGGGGGGCCGACAGGGGTCCTACGAGCAGTACTTC

clone size: NA
CDR3 length: 12
J gene: TRBJ2-3
V gene: TRBV20-1
D gene: NA
CDR3 protein: CSASDRTDTQYF
CDR3 DNA: TGCAGTGCTAGTGACAGAACAGATACGCAGTATTTT